Listed below are T cell receptor beta chains from one sample, sequenced in a study of shared clonotypes between healthy human individuals. The protocol was immunoSEQ multiplex PCR, while the TCRdb copy is restricted to in-frame clones and leaves out a portion. This table holds roughly 2 million clones, almost 96% found once. The sequenced material came from naive CD4+ T cells sorted from blood. The receptor source for this set is a man younger than 30 in good health. The CDR3 runs from the conserved cysteine through the conserved F or W. Fields, in order: CDR3 DNA, CDR3 protein, clone size, J gene, D gene, V gene. A D gene is named only where the DNA matches it firmly. The listing skips clone size in some rows; elsewhere it reads once, few, many or a size class.

TGTGCCAGCAGCCCAGGGAACGAGCAGTACTTC | CASSPGNEQYF | NA | TRBJ2-7 | NA | TRBV7-6
TGTGCCTGGAGTAACCCTAAATCCGGACGGGCTACTGGGGACTTT | CAWSNPKSGRATGDF | NA | TRBJ1-1 | NA | TRBV30
TGTGCCAGCAGCTTATACCAGGGTGGGAATCAGCCCCAGCATTTT | CASSLYQGGNQPQHF | NA | TRBJ1-5 | NA | TRBV7-2
TGTGCCAGCAGCTCAAGTAGGGGGGGCGCCGACTATGGCTACACCTTC | CASSSSRGGADYGYTF | once | TRBJ1-2 | NA | TRBV11-2
TGTGCCAGCTCACCACCAGGGCACTACAATGAGCAGTTCTTC | CASSPPGHYNEQFF | NA | TRBJ2-1 | NA | TRBV18
TGTGCCAGCGCTCGGGACAGCACCTCCTACGAGCAGTACTTC | CASARDSTSYEQYF | once | TRBJ2-7 | TRBD1 | TRBV6-5
TGTGCCACCAGCAGAGGCACAACGGGCTCTGGAAACACCATATATTTT | CATSRGTTGSGNTIYF | NA | TRBJ1-3 | NA | TRBV15
TGTGCCTGGAGTGCAAGCTTCGGAGATGGCTACACCTTC | CAWSASFGDGYTF | NA | TRBJ1-2 | NA | TRBV30
TGCGCCAGCAGCCGGGGGGTTCATGAGACCCAGTACTTC | CASSRGVHETQYF | NA | TRBJ2-5 | NA | TRBV4-1
TGTGCCAGTAGTCCAGGCTTGAACACTGAAGCTTTCTTT | CASSPGLNTEAFF | NA | TRBJ1-1 | NA | TRBV19
TGTGCCAGCAAAGTGGGCGGGGGATCGTATGAGCAGTTCTTC | CASKVGGGSYEQFF | NA | TRBJ2-1 | TRBD2 | TRBV28
TGTGCCAGCAGCTTCTGGGATAGAGAGACCCAGTACTTC | CASSFWDRETQYF | NA | TRBJ2-5 | NA | TRBV11-2
TGCAGTGCTAAAGATAACACTGAAGCTTTCTTT | CSAKDNTEAFF | NA | TRBJ1-1 | NA | TRBV20-1
TGTGCCTGGACCGAGGGTAATTCACCCCTCCACTTT | CAWTEGNSPLHF | NA | TRBJ1-6 | NA | TRBV30
TGTGCCAGCAGCTTATGGATGCAGCCCCAGCATTTT | CASSLWMQPQHF | NA | TRBJ1-5 | NA | TRBV7-2
TGTGCCATCAGCCTAGCGGGAGTAGCAGATACGCAGTATTTT | CAISLAGVADTQYF | NA | TRBJ2-3 | TRBD2 | TRBV10-3
TGTGCCAGCAGTCGAGGGACAGACTATGGCTACACCTTC | CASSRGTDYGYTF | NA | TRBJ1-2 | TRBD1 | TRBV6-5
TGTGCCAGCAGTGAAAATCCGGAGAGCTCCTACGAGCAGTACTTC | CASSENPESSYEQYF | NA | TRBJ2-7 | NA | TRBV2
TGTGCCAGCTCCCCGACGACACTCACCTCCTACGAGCAGTACTTC | CASSPTTLTSYEQYF | NA | TRBJ2-7 | NA | TRBV18
TGTGCCAGCAGCTCGTTGGTACCAAACGGTTTCACAGATACGCAGTATTTT | CASSSLVPNGFTDTQYF | NA | TRBJ2-3 | NA | TRBV7-9
TGTGCCAGCAGTGCATCGGACCTGTTAAGCAAAAACATTCAGTACTTC | CASSASDLLSKNIQYF | NA | TRBJ2-4 | NA | TRBV5-6
TGTGCCAGCAGTTTAAATTTTAATCAGCCCCAGCATTTT | CASSLNFNQPQHF | NA | TRBJ1-5 | NA | TRBV28
TGTGCCAGCAGTTACTCGATCATGAACACTGAAGCTTTCTTT | CASSYSIMNTEAFF | NA | TRBJ1-1 | NA | TRBV6-5
TGCGCCAGCAGCGCGGGACTAGCGGGGGCCATCTTC | CASSAGLAGAIF | NA | TRBJ2-7 | TRBD2 | TRBV5-1
TGTGCCAGCAGCCTCGGGACAGGGGGCGCGTCGTCATATGGAAACACCATATATTTT | CASSLGTGGASSYGNTIYF | NA | TRBJ1-3 | TRBD1 | TRBV7-9
TGTGCCAGCAGTGAAGGCCCCGGAAACATTCAGTACTTC | CASSEGPGNIQYF | NA | TRBJ2-4 | NA | TRBV6-1
TGTGCCAGCAGCGTAGGGACAGGGGGGAGTACCGGGGAGCTGTTTTTT | CASSVGTGGSTGELFF | NA | TRBJ2-2 | TRBD1 | TRBV5-4
TGTGCCAGCAGTTATCGAGGGGCGGGAGACTATGGCTACACCTTC | CASSYRGAGDYGYTF | NA | TRBJ1-2 | NA | TRBV6-5
TGCGCCAGCAGCCAAGAACCGGGAGGTAGAGCCAAAAACATTCAGTACTTC | CASSQEPGGRAKNIQYF | NA | TRBJ2-4 | TRBD2 | TRBV4-1
TGTGCCAGCAGCTTAAGGGTCCAAGAGACCCAGTACTTC | CASSLRVQETQYF | NA | TRBJ2-5 | NA | TRBV7-9
TGTGCCAGCAGCCCCGGGACCTCCCGGCGGGGTTCACCCCTCCACTTT | CASSPGTSRRGSPLHF | once | TRBJ1-6 | NA | TRBV7-2
TGTGCCAGCTCAACGTCGCAACTCGCTAGCGGCTACGAGCAGTACTTC | CASSTSQLASGYEQYF | NA | TRBJ2-7 | TRBD2 | TRBV18
TGTGCCTGGAGTCCCGGGACCCTTAGCACAGATACGCAGTATTTT | CAWSPGTLSTDTQYF | NA | TRBJ2-3 | NA | TRBV30
TGTGCCAGCATGACCCCCGTCTCTGGGGCCAACGTCCTGACTTTC | CASMTPVSGANVLTF | NA | TRBJ2-6 | NA | TRBV6-1
TGTGCCAGCAGCTTATCCCCCGCGTCCGGGGGCGAGACCCAGTACTTC | CASSLSPASGGETQYF | NA | TRBJ2-5 | NA | TRBV7-9
TGTGCCATCAGTGAGACCGGACTAAAATACAATGAGCAGTTCTTC | CAISETGLKYNEQFF | NA | TRBJ2-1 | NA | TRBV10-3
TGTGCCAGCAGCCGGGACCGAGAGACCCAGTACTTC | CASSRDRETQYF | NA | TRBJ2-5 | NA | TRBV11-1
TGTGCCTGGAAATACAACAGGGCCCATGTGACTAGCGGGAGGTACACCGGGGAGCTGTTTTTT | CAWKYNRAHVTSGRYTGELFF | NA | TRBJ2-2 | TRBD2 | TRBV30
TGTGCCAGCAGCTTAGCCGGGGCAGACAATGAGCAGTTCTTC | CASSLAGADNEQFF | NA | TRBJ2-1 | NA | TRBV11-2
TGTGCCAGCAGCGCCACTAGCGGGAGCTACAATGAGCAGTTCTTC | CASSATSGSYNEQFF | NA | TRBJ2-1 | TRBD2 | TRBV7-8
TGCGCCAGCAGCCAAGTTACTTTTCGTCGGGCTGATACGCAGTATTTT | CASSQVTFRRADTQYF | NA | TRBJ2-3 | NA | TRBV4-3
TGCGCCTGGAGTAGACTAGCGGGAGTTTTTGAGCAGTTCTTC | CAWSRLAGVFEQFF | NA | TRBJ2-1 | TRBD2 | TRBV30
TGCAGCGTTGACAGGGGCACAGATACGCAGTATTTT | CSVDRGTDTQYF | once | TRBJ2-3 | NA | TRBV29-1
TGTGCCAGCAGCCCGGAAAAGTATAGCTCCTACAATGAGCAGTTCTTC | CASSPEKYSSYNEQFF | NA | TRBJ2-1 | NA | TRBV7-9
TGTGCCAGCTCACCCCCGTCCAGGGGAGATGGCTACACCTTC | CASSPPSRGDGYTF | NA | TRBJ1-2 | NA | TRBV18
TGCGCCAGCAGCCAAGGGGGCAGCTCCTACGAGCAGTACTTC | CASSQGGSSYEQYF | NA | TRBJ2-7 | NA | TRBV4-3
TGTGCCAGCAGTGGTTATACCGGGGAGCTGTTTTTT | CASSGYTGELFF | NA | TRBJ2-2 | NA | TRBV25-1
TGTGCCAGCAGTGAAGTAGCGGGAGCATCAGCAGATACGCAGTATTTT | CASSEVAGASADTQYF | NA | TRBJ2-3 | TRBD2 | TRBV2
TGTGCCATCACCAGCGGGACAGCTGATTCCTACGAGCAGTACTTC | CAITSGTADSYEQYF | NA | TRBJ2-7 | NA | TRBV10-3
TGTGCCTGGAGTGGTTGGTCCGAGAGCTCCTACGAGCAGTACTTC | CAWSGWSESSYEQYF | NA | TRBJ2-7 | NA | TRBV30
TGCGCCAGCAGCTTGGGGCTAGCGGGCCTACGGGAGACCCAGTACTTC | CASSLGLAGLRETQYF | NA | TRBJ2-5 | TRBD2 | TRBV5-1
TGTGCCAGCAGCTTCTCCCCCACCTACGAGCAGTACTTC | CASSFSPTYEQYF | NA | TRBJ2-7 | NA | TRBV7-9
TGCGCCAGCAGCCAAGAACCGAACACTGAAGCTTTCTTT | CASSQEPNTEAFF | NA | TRBJ1-1 | NA | TRBV4-3
TGTGCCAGCAGTATATCTCCCGGGACAGGTAGTCAGCCCCAGCATTTT | CASSISPGTGSQPQHF | NA | TRBJ1-5 | TRBD1 | TRBV28
TGTGCCAGCAGCGTAGCTTCCGTCACAGATACGCAGTATTTT | CASSVASVTDTQYF | NA | TRBJ2-3 | NA | TRBV9